This TCR beta chain was identified during a study of blood T cell repertoires in COVID-19. In the study overall: The origin of the acute and convalescent COVID-19 samples was the United States, Italy and Spain. T cells, B-cell-depleted T cells, or PBMCs provided the cDNA or gDNA that served as material.

CDR3 length: 13 amino acids. CDR1 and CDR2 from the germline V gene are ENHRY and SYGVKD. The V and J ends lost 5 bases and 1 base respectively, with 8 bases between them. Authors' data handling: Reference gene primer amplification gave estimated nucleated cell counts. Clones were sequenced by immunoSEQ multiplex PCR, and TCRdb holds only the in-frame ones, with some missing. The DNA gave D and trimming, while V, J and clone size come from that table. The table lists 200,000 or so clones, 85% to 90% of them singletons. What was sequenced was peripheral blood. The TCR sequence derives from a man aged 45-60 years with acute or convalescent COVID-19. The V gene is TRBV10-3, the J gene TRBJ1-1; D uncertain. The CDR3 coding sequence is TGTGCCATCAGTTCAGTCCCGAACACTGAAGCTTTCTTT. It translates to CAISSVPNTEAFF.